The 20 T cell receptor beta chains presented below share a single source sample, sequenced in a study of blood T cells in healthy people across ages. Sample-barcoded 5' priming and a J-beta primer mix drove a second PCR of about 6 to 12 cycles. TCRdb processed the 5' RACE reads anew with MiXCR; each CDR3 protein has one entry. The repertoire holds hundreds of thousands of distinct CDR3 sequences, with roughly 26% as singletons. The sequencing sample was made of blood. The source is a woman older than 75 in good health.

Turning to this clonotype: The junction departs from the called germline gene at one end, perhaps through a read error. This chain joins TRBV2 and TRBJ1-2, with TRBD1 identical over 7 bases. This CDR3 has 13 amino acids. Germline loops: CDR1 SNHLY, CDR2 FYNNEI. CDR3 nucleotide sequence: TGTACCAGCGGAAAACAGGGGAACGGGGGCTACACCTTC. Translating it yields CTSGKQGNGGYTF.

V is TRBV3-1 and J is TRBJ2-2, with TRBD1 matching 9 bases. The CDR3 contains 14 residues. Germline loops: CDR1 LGHDT, CDR2 YNNKEL (reference sequence). J was trimmed by 5 bases and V by 4 bases; bases with no gene match: 2. The CDR3 sequence is CASSPQGATGELFF. In DNA, the CDR3 is TGTGCCAGCAGCCCACAGGGGGCAACCGGGGAGCTGTTTTTT.

This clonotype has a handful of counts. V usage is TRBV12-3 or TRBV12-4 and J usage is TRBJ1-1, with D possibly matching TRBD1 (6 bases). CDR3 length equals 15 residues. V was cut by 5 bases and J by 1 base, with 14 bases left in between. The DNA for the CDR3 is TGTGCCAGCAGTCCCCCGGGGGCCCCGAACACTGAAGCTTTCTTT. The encoded protein is CASSPPGAPNTEAFF.

This clonotype was counted only a few times. This chain links TRBV7-9 with TRBJ1-2, with D possibly TRBD1 on 6 matching bases. Germline V gene sequence: CDR1 SEHNR, CDR2 FQNEAQ (reference sequence). The ends were cut back, 5 bases at V and 2 bases at J, with 18 bases in the middle. This CDR3 region has 16 residues. The CDR3 protein is CASSHHSGEGNYGYTF. DNA for the CDR3: TGTGCCAGCAGCCACCACTCAGGGGAAGGGAACTATGGCTACACCTTC.

The J gene is TRBJ1-5, the V gene TRBV16, with D possibly being TRBD1 (6 bases). Germline CDR1 is KGHSY and CDR2 is FQNENV. The CDR3 has 15 residues. The V end was cut by 2 bases, the J end by 0 bases, with 8 bases between. This chain's CDR3 is CASSQGQHSNQPQHF. The CDR3, as DNA: TGTGCCAGCAGCCAAGGACAGCATAGCAATCAGCCCCAGCATTTT.

V and J are TRBV5-1 and TRBJ2-1; 9 nucleotides match TRBD2. V dropped 4 bases and J dropped 8; count of bases not matched to a gene: 16. CDR3 size: 17 residues. The germline CDR1 and CDR2 sequences are SGHRS and YFSETQ. The CDR3 loop reads CASSKELFRGGVDEQFF. The CDR3 DNA is TGCGCCAGCAGCAAGGAGTTGTTCCGCGGGGGGGTAGATGAGCAGTTCTTC. The variable domain in full, completed from reference TRBV5-1 and TRBJ2-1, reads KAGVTQTPRYLIKTRGQQVTLSCSPISGHRSVSWYQQTPGQGLQFLFEYFSETQRNKGNFPGRFSGRQFSNSRSEMNVSTLELGDSALYLCASSKELFRGGVDEQFFGPGTRLTVL.

Comment on this clonotype: A much more abundant neighbour one base away suggests this may be a read error. V and J are TRBV7-9 and TRBJ1-2; tentative D call: TRBD1 (5 bases). CDR1 is SEHNR, CDR2 FQNEAQ, per germline (reference sequence). This CDR3 region has 15 residues. CDR3 amino acids: CASTWNSQGNYGFTF. Here the CDR3 DNA reads TGTGCCAGCACCTGGAATAGTCAGGGTAACTATGGCTTCACCTTC.

This clonotype was detected a few times. The V and J genes are TRBV6-2 or TRBV6-3 and TRBJ1-2; the match to TRBD1 covers 8 bases. Unmatched junction bases numbered 9, after V lost 6 bases and J lost 0 bases. Germline V lookup: CDR1 MNHEY, CDR2 SVGEGT. This CDR3 is built from 16 residues. CDR3 sequence: CASSLRGQASNYGYTF. The CDR3 DNA is TGTGCCAGCAGCCTGAGGGGACAGGCTTCTAACTATGGCTACACCTTC.

A word on this clonotype: Relative to the germline gene, one junction end is altered; a read error may explain this. The gene calls are TRBV12-3 or TRBV12-4 and TRBJ2-3, with 10 bases fitting TRBD2. This CDR3 region has 15 residues. CDR3 DNA: TGTGCCAGCAGTTTGACTAGCGGGTCCACAGATGCGCAGTATTTT. Its protein product is CASSLTSGSTDAQYF.

The chain combines TRBV7-9 with TRBJ1-4; no firm D call. Germline CDR1 SEHNR, CDR2 FQNEAQ (reference sequence). V was trimmed by 3 bases and J by 3 bases, leaving 14 bases between them. This CDR3 region has 16 residues. The CDR3 DNA is TGTGCCAGCAGCTTTGGGTCGGGCAGTTCTAATGAAAAACTGTTTTTT. The encoded protein is CASSFGSGSSNEKLFF.

This clonotype was counted at least ten times. The chain recombines TRBV29-1 with TRBJ1-6; D gene unclear. Germline V CDR1 and CDR2: SQVTM, ANQGSEA. Trimming took off 1 base at V and 15 bases at J, with 10 bases between the two ends. The CDR3 is made up of 11 amino acids. The CDR3 coding sequence is TGCAGCGTTGAAGTTGCGGGAGTCCTCCACTTT. Translated: CSVEVAGVLHF.

This clonotype has a count of ten or more. This chain links TRBV6-6 with TRBJ2-3; D not resolved. With 6 bases removed from V and 3 bases from J, the gap between germline ends came to 13 bases. CDR1 is MNHNY, CDR2 SVGAGI, per germline (reference sequence). The CDR3 spans 14 residues. The CDR3 DNA reads as TGTGCCAGCAGCCACTGGACCAGGACAGATACGCAGTATTTT. Its protein product is CASSHWTRTDTQYF.

This clonotype was observed many times. The CDR3 spells CASSSDKGSYEQYF. CDR3 DNA: TGTGCCAGCAGCTCGGACAAGGGGTCCTACGAGCAGTACTTC. The chain uses TRBV7-9 and TRBJ2-7, with TRBD1 as a possible D gene (5 bases). Germline V gene data show CDR1 as SEHNR and CDR2 as FQNEAQ (reference sequence). V was trimmed by 4 bases and J by 1 base, leaving 11 bases between them. There are 14 residues in the CDR3.

As regards this clonotype: This could be a read error, since a much larger clone is one nucleotide away. The chain is built from TRBV12-3 or TRBV12-4 and TRBJ2-4; weak D call: TRBD1 (6 bases). The CDR3 is made up of 14 amino acids. With 4 bases removed from V and 9 bases from J, the gap between germline ends came to 16 bases. CDR3 region: CASSSRTARGIQYF. The CDR3 bases are TGTGCCAGCAGTTCCAGGACAGCTCGTGGCATTCAGTACTTC.

The rearrangement uses TRBV7-7 and TRBJ2-1; 10 bases match TRBD1. The CDR3 is made up of 13 amino acids. The germline V gene has CDR1 SSHAT and CDR2 FNYEAQ (reference sequence). The CDR3 region has the DNA TGTGCAGTGGCGGGGGACAGGGGCCATGAGCAGTTCTTC. Its translation: CAVAGDRGHEQFF. Complete variable domain (other parts from reference TRBV7-7 and TRBJ2-1): GAGVSQSPRYKVTKRGQDVTLRCDPISSHATLYWYQQALGQGPEFLTYFNYEAQPDKSGLPSDRFSAERPEGSISTLTIQRTEQRDSAMYRCAVAGDRGHEQFFGPGTRLTVL.

This clonotype showed up many times. This sequence joins TRBV20-1 and TRBJ1-2, with a weak D call TRBD1 (6 bases). Between the trimmed V and J ends, which lost 6 bases and 2 bases, there was a span of 16 bases. CDR3 length equals 14 residues. Looked up from germline, CDR1 is DFQATT and CDR2 is SNEGSKA (reference sequence). The CDR3 coding sequence is TGCAGTGCAGCCAGGGGCGGGACCAACTATGGCTACACCTTC. Translation: CSAARGGTNYGYTF.

Many counts were recorded for this clonotype. The CDR3 region has the DNA TGTGCCAGCAGCTTTACCCACAAGACCTACGAGCAGTACTTC. Its protein product is CASSFTHKTYEQYF. The chain uses TRBV6-2 or TRBV6-3 and TRBJ2-7; no definite D call. Trimming removed 6 bases at V and 2 bases at J, with 14 bases between. The CDR3 extends over 14 amino acids. Germline CDR1 MNHEY, CDR2 SVGEGT.

This clonotype occurred a few times. The CDR3 DNA sequence: TGTGCCAGCAGTGCTAACAGTCGTAATGAAAAACTGTTTTTT. Residues: CASSANSRNEKLFF. V is TRBV6-1 and J is TRBJ1-4; no clear D gene. The V gene lost 4 bases and the J gene lost 4 bases, with 10 bases spanning the gap. Germline V gene data show CDR1 as MNHNS and CDR2 as SASEGT. This CDR3 spans 14 amino acids.

This clonotype was seen more than once but under ten times. A much larger clone lies a single base off, so this may be a read error. CDR3 sequence (DNA): TGTGCCAGCAGCTTTGGGACGGGGTACAATGAGCAGTACTTC. This gives the protein CASSFGTGYNEQYF. V usage is TRBV7-2 and J usage is TRBJ2-1, with D perhaps assigned TRBD1 or TRBD2 (5 bases each). The J call may not be correct, given that the DNA end is closer to TRBJ2-7. The germline V gene has CDR1 SGHTA and CDR2 FQGNSA. CDR3 length: 14 residues.

The table lists this clonotype with a few counts. The junction differs from germline at one of its ends, possibly a read error. This chain uses TRBV6-6 with TRBJ2-1, with D perhaps TRBD1 (7 bases). Germline-derived CDR1 and CDR2 are MNHNY and SVGAGI (reference sequence). This CDR3 has 15 amino acids. CDR3 DNA: TGTGCCAGCAGTTCAGGGGGGTCCTTTTACAATGAGCAGTACTTT. Translated: CASSSGGSFYNEQYF.